These T cell receptor beta chains were read from a single sample in a study of blood T cells in healthy people across ages. TCRdb independently ran MiXCR on the 5' RACE reads; one entry per CDR3 protein. Of around 800,000 distinct CDR3 sequences in the sample, around 68% were seen once. Sequencing was performed on blood. The receptor source for this set is a young man in good health. Both conserved end residues are part of each CDR3. Some rows have no size entry. The others give once, few or many, or a class for an expanded clone.

cdr3_aa	v_call	j_call	clone_size
CASRTSGGTNEQFF	TRBV6-2/TRBV6-3	TRBJ2-1	.
CASTLTSGGANEQFF	TRBV11-2	TRBJ2-1	.
CASSVDRMNTGELFF	TRBV2	TRBJ2-2	.
CASTPQSGSRNNEQYF	TRBV7-2	.	.
CASSLAAQSGDIQYF	TRBV12-3/TRBV12-4	TRBJ2-4	few
CASSQGGGLAFF	TRBV4-2	TRBJ1-1	.
CASSPKSGGGYSGANVLTF	TRBV7-2	TRBJ2-6	.
CASSGPGQGTDTQYF	TRBV2	TRBJ2-3	few
CASSRTGGTNTPPLHF	TRBV4-3	TRBJ1-6	.
CASSVGGPYGYTF	TRBV7-9	TRBJ1-2	.
CSATLQDLTEQYF	TRBV29-1	TRBJ2-7	.
CSAPLAGAYNEQFF	TRBV20-1	TRBJ2-1	.
CATDARQGGGKLFF	TRBV28	TRBJ1-4	.
CATSGGSLVNEQFF	TRBV24-1	TRBJ2-1	.
CASSLPGPDTQYF	TRBV7-2	TRBJ2-3	.
CASSLEFTRGGYEQYF	TRBV5-1	TRBJ2-7	.
CASSKQGDQPQHF	TRBV2	TRBJ1-5	.
CASSFRDSSSYNEQFF	TRBV12-3/TRBV12-4	TRBJ2-1	.
CASSLGLGLAEYEQYF	TRBV7-2	TRBJ2-7	.
CATGPDYEQYF	TRBV10-3	.	.
CASSLDGGPSYEQYF	TRBV7-9	TRBJ2-7	few
CSARGSNRVQYF	TRBV20-1	TRBJ2-7	few
CASSPSEAYNSPLHF	TRBV7-9	TRBJ1-6	.
CASSRTGRSGEQYF	TRBV6-5	.	.
CSARDRGDGEQFF	TRBV20-1	TRBJ2-1	few
CASSPDGGPNQPQHF	TRBV9	TRBJ1-5	.
CSAPDGSMEATNEKLFF	TRBV20-1	TRBJ1-4	few
CASSFPGVETQYF	TRBV28	.	.
CASSYTNYGYTF	TRBV6-5	TRBJ1-2	few
CASSLALGGGAYNEQFF	TRBV7-2	TRBJ2-1	few
CASSYGQGVNSPLHF	TRBV6-5	TRBJ1-6	.
CSARAPGQGLLDSPLHF	TRBV20-1	TRBJ1-6	.
CSVAGTTSSYTF	TRBV29-1	TRBJ1-2	few
CASSLADSYVMNTEAFF	TRBV7-2	TRBJ1-1	.
CSVGATDYTF	TRBV29-1	TRBJ1-2	.
CASSQLASGVYEQYF	TRBV14	TRBJ2-7	.
CASSSTRPSYEQYF	TRBV28	.	.
CSVPDSGYNEQFF	TRBV29-1	TRBJ2-1	few
CSVGMEPGNTGELFF	TRBV29-1	TRBJ2-2	.
CSAPGQVDPYNEQFF	TRBV20-1	TRBJ2-1	.
CASSAASGTYNEQFF	TRBV9	TRBJ2-1	once
CASSVAGGGNEQFF	TRBV12-3/TRBV12-4	TRBJ2-1	few
CASSPNGGSKLFF	TRBV27	TRBJ1-4	.